The text below deals with one TCR beta chain. The sample comes from a study of T cell changes during pregnancy in multiple sclerosis. In germline, CDR1 is SGHNT, CDR2 YYREEE (reference sequence). The CDR3 contains 17 residues. The junction had 14 bases not matched to a gene; V was cut back by 5 bases and J by 2 bases. This table comes from immunoSEQ multiplex PCR, and its TCRdb copy is limited to in-frame clones, with some not included. The sample holds about 31,000 clones, roughly 87% seen once. This TCR derives from a female donor with multiple sclerosis, enrolled in a pregnancy study. Source: CD8+ T cells from peripheral blood mononuclear cells, taken in the first trimester of pregnancy. The V call is TRBV5-4, the J call TRBJ2-3, with TRBD2 matching 7 bases. This CDR3 reads CASSLPTGGPDTDTQYF. The CDR3 DNA reads TGTGCCAGCAGTCTCCCCACGGGGGGTCCTGACACAGATACGCAGTATTTT. Based on the CDR3 plus reference TRBV5-4 and TRBJ2-3, the full variable domain is ETGVTQSPTHLIKTRGQQVTLRCSSQSGHNTVSWYQQALGQGPQFIFQYYREEENGRGNFPPRFSGLQFPNYSSELNVNALELDDSALYLCASSLPTGGPDTDTQYFGPGTRLTVL.